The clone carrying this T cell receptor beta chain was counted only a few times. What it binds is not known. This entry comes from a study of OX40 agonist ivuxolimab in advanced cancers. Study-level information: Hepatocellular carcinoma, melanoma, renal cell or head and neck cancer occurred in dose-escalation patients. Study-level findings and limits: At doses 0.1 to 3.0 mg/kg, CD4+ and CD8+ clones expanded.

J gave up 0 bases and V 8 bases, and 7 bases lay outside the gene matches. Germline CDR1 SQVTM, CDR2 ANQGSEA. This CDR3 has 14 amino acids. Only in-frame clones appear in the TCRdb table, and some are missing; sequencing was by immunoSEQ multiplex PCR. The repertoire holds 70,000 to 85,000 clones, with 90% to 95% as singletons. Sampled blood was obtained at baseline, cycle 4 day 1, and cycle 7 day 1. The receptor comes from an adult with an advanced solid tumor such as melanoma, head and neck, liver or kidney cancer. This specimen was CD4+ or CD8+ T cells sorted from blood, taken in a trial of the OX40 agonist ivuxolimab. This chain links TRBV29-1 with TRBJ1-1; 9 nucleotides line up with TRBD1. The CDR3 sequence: CSILTGGLNTEAFF. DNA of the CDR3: TGCAGCATCTTAACAGGGGGCTTGAACACTGAAGCTTTCTTT. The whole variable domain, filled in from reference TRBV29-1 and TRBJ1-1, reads SAVISQKPSRDICQRGTSLTIQCQVDSQVTMMFWYRQQPGQSLTLIATANQGSEATYESGFVIDKFPISRPNLTFSTLTVSNMSPEDSSIYLCSILTGGLNTEAFFGQGTRLTVV.